Listed below are T cell receptor beta chains from one sample, sequenced in a study of naive and memory T cell subsets. TCRdb called the 5' RACE reads again in MiXCR, with one record for every CDR3 protein. The table shows tens of thousands of distinct CDR3 sequences, with roughly 8.1% occurring only once. The receptors here all came from a female donor in good health. CDR3s include the opening cysteine and the closing phenylalanine or tryptophan. D genes are given only for firm matches. Clone size, where shown, is once, few, many, or a class for clones that have expanded.

j_call v_call d_call clone_size cdr3_aa cdr3_nt
TRBJ2-7 TRBV19 . . CASSRWGQQYF TGTGCCAGTAGTCGGTGGGGTCAGCAGTACTTC
TRBJ2-3 TRBV5-5 TRBD1 . CASSQTGGGNTQYF TGTGCCAGCAGCCAGACAGGGGGCGGGAATACGCAGTATTTT
TRBJ1-1 TRBV11-2 . many CASSRDLAGRNTEAFF TGTGCCAGCAGCAGAGATCTGGCAGGGAGGAACACTGAAGCTTTCTTT
TRBJ2-5 TRBV5-1 . . CASSSSIHLEGETQYF TGCGCCAGCAGCTCGTCGATACACTTGGAGGGAGAGACCCAGTACTTC
TRBJ2-7 TRBV27 TRBD1 . CASSVMTGAPYEQYF TGTGCCAGCAGTGTAATGACAGGGGCCCCCTACGAGCAGTACTTC
TRBJ2-1 TRBV20-1 TRBD1 few CSARRTGGAPTRNEQFF TGCAGTGCTAGAAGGACAGGGGGCGCCCCTACCAGGAATGAGCAGTTCTTC
TRBJ2-5 TRBV7-8 . . CASSLAGVGGETQYF TGTGCCAGCAGCTTAGCGGGAGTTGGCGGAGAGACCCAGTACTTC
TRBJ2-7 TRBV5-6 . . CASSAGPSLNYEQYF TGTGCCAGCAGCGCCGGACCGTCGTTGAACTACGAGCAGTACTTC
TRBJ2-2 TRBV20-1 . few CSARDGDTGELFF TGCAGTGCTAGAGATGGAGACACCGGGGAGCTGTTTTTT
TRBJ2-5 TRBV10-3 . few CAISPASTSQETQYF TGTGCCATCAGCCCCGCTAGCACCTCCCAAGAGACCCAGTACTTC
TRBJ2-1 TRBV28 TRBD2 few CASSFVVAGGNEQFF TGTGCCAGCAGTTTTGTGGTAGCGGGGGGGAATGAGCAGTTCTTC
TRBJ2-1 TRBV13 . few CASSFNQGNEQFF TGTGCCAGCAGCTTTAATCAGGGGAATGAGCAGTTCTTC
TRBJ1-2 TRBV12-3/TRBV12-4 . many CASSSKWGLGYGYTF TGTGCCAGCAGTAGCAAGTGGGGGCTTGGGTATGGCTACACCTTC
TRBJ1-6 TRBV10-3 TRBD1 many CAISDLSTGGGSPLHF TGTGCCATCAGTGACCTATCGACAGGGGGCGGGTCACCCCTCCACTTT
TRBJ1-1 TRBV27 . . CASSLSKSRGEAFF TGTGCCAGCAGTTTATCGAAGTCGCGGGGCGAAGCTTTCTTT
TRBJ2-1 TRBV24-1 . . CATAGTDAYNEQFF TGTGCCACCGCTGGGACTGATGCATACAATGAGCAGTTCTTC
TRBJ2-3 TRBV10-3 TRBD2 few CASNPGGGTDTQYF TGTGCCTCCAACCCCGGGGGGGGCACAGATACGCAGTATTTT
TRBJ2-3 TRBV6-2/TRBV6-3 TRBD1 . CASSVTSGTAGDTQYF TGTGCCAGCAGTGTAACCTCCGGGACAGCCGGAGATACGCAGTATTTT
TRBJ1-1 TRBV20-1 . few CSASPRQKNNLNTEAFF TGCAGTGCTAGCCCCAGGCAGAAAAATAACCTGAACACTGAAGCTTTCTTT
TRBJ2-7 TRBV6-5 TRBD2 few CASSFGLAGAEEQYF TGTGCCAGCAGTTTCGGACTAGCGGGAGCTGAGGAGCAGTACTTC
TRBJ2-5 TRBV6-5 . few CASSYPAGTQYF TGTGCCAGCAGTTACCCAGCCGGGACCCAGTACTTC
TRBJ1-6 TRBV2 TRBD1 many CASSEQGAGFPNSPLHF TGTGCCAGCAGTGAACAGGGGGCCGGCTTCCCCAATTCACCCCTCCACTTT
TRBJ2-1 TRBV29-1 TRBD1 . CSVEEDRERAPYNEQFF TGCAGCGTTGAAGAGGACAGGGAACGAGCGCCCTACAATGAGCAGTTCTTC
TRBJ2-1 TRBV13 . few CASSSRLTISYNEQFF TGTGCCAGCAGCTCCCGACTTACTATCTCCTACAATGAGCAGTTCTTC
TRBJ2-5 TRBV28 TRBD2 . CASTPGLAGARETQYF TGTGCCAGCACCCCGGGACTAGCGGGAGCTAGAGAGACCCAGTACTTC
TRBJ1-5 TRBV18 . few CASSPGEDQPQHF TGTGCCAGCTCACCAGGGGAGGATCAGCCCCAGCATTTT
TRBJ1-1 TRBV28 . few CASSFTRIEAFF TGTGCCAGCAGTTTTACGAGGATTGAAGCTTTCTTT
TRBJ2-5 TRBV5-1 TRBD2 . CASSYTGTRETQYF TGCGCCAGCAGCTATACGGGGACTAGAGAGACCCAGTACTTC
TRBJ2-1 TRBV7-2 . . CASSLAGRNEQFF TGTGCCAGCAGCTTAGCGGGGCGGAATGAGCAGTTCTTC
TRBJ1-6 TRBV19 . . CASSTPGDSSPLHF TGTGCCAGTAGTACGCCCGGGGACTCTTCACCCCTCCACTTT
TRBJ2-1 TRBV5-1 . . CASSLSADADEQFF TGCGCCAGCAGCTTGAGTGCGGACGCTGATGAGCAGTTCTTC
TRBJ1-6 TRBV9 . few CASQTGFNSPLHF TGTGCCAGCCAGACAGGCTTTAATTCACCCCTCCACTTT
TRBJ1-1 TRBV5-1 . few CASSLGGTRVNTEAFF TGCGCCAGCAGCTTGGGGGGGACTAGAGTAAACACTGAAGCTTTCTTT
TRBJ2-1 TRBV5-6 TRBD2 . CASRRGGPYSYNEQFF TGTGCCAGCAGACGGGGGGGGCCTTACTCCTACAATGAGCAGTTCTTC
TRBJ2-1 TRBV11-1 . . CASSLDIFEQFF TGTGCCAGCAGCCTCGACATCTTTGAGCAGTTCTTC
TRBJ1-1 TRBV30 . few CAWKPTGRNTEAFF TGTGCCTGGAAACCAACAGGCCGGAACACTGAAGCTTTCTTT
TRBJ2-1 TRBV9 TRBD2 . CASSPSPGLAPYNEQFF TGTGCCAGCAGCCCCTCCCCGGGACTAGCCCCGTACAATGAGCAGTTCTTC
TRBJ1-2 TRBV28 TRBD1 . CASSYGQDSNYGYTF TGTGCCAGCAGTTATGGACAGGATAGTAACTATGGCTACACCTTC
TRBJ2-1 TRBV7-2 TRBD1 . CASSSRDSSYNEQFF TGTGCCAGCAGCTCCCGGGACAGCTCCTACAATGAGCAGTTCTTC